The clone carrying this T cell receptor beta chain has only a few counts. Each TCR library used 500 ng of total RNA and a linear amplification protocol. TCRdb recomputed calls from the reads with MiXCR, one row per CDR3 protein. This sample carries about 200,000 distinct CDR3 sequences, nearly 75% of them seen once, and the ten largest clones take about 2.4%. This sample was taken from a study of healthy donors' naive CD4 and CD8 T cells. This TCR was sampled from a pool of human donors in good health; the sample pools cells from several healthy donors. Sequenced: naive CD4+ and CD8+ T cells sorted from blood, pooled from several donors.

CDR3 protein: CASSPGGYEQYF. Written as DNA, the CDR3 is TGTGCCAGCAGCCCTGGAGGGTACGAGCAGTACTTC. The chain links TRBV14 to TRBJ2-7; a weak D match, TRBD2 (6 bases). V was pared by 4 bases and J by 4 bases, with 8 bases between. The CDR3 has 12 amino acids. CDR1 and CDR2 from the germline V gene are SGHDN and FVKESK.